This TCR beta chain was profiled in a study of T cell responses to AZD1222 COVID-19 vaccine. Broader study findings: The study identified only five to seven AZD1222 recipients as seropositive at baseline. Spike-specific TCR depth and breadth grew after two AZD1222 doses. Repertoire sampling occurred only after the peak T cell response.

This table comes from immunoSEQ multiplex PCR, and its TCRdb copy is limited to in-frame clones, with some not included. The table has 180,000 or so clones, 85% to 90% seen once. The germline V gene encodes CDR1 GTSNPN and CDR2 SVGIG (reference sequence). This CDR3 region has 15 residues. Losses at the gene ends were 2 bases for V and 0 bases for J; bases not matched to a gene: 2. Comment on this clone: Its specificity is unknown.

V usage is TRBV30 and J usage is TRBJ2-1, with 9 positions matching TRBD1. This material consisted of peripheral blood, taken on day 0 of AZD1222 vaccination. The TCR sequence derives from an adult in good health. CDR3 amino acids: CAWSRQGGSYNEQFF. DNA of the CDR3: TGTGCCTGGAGTCGACAGGGGGGCTCCTACAATGAGCAGTTCTTC.